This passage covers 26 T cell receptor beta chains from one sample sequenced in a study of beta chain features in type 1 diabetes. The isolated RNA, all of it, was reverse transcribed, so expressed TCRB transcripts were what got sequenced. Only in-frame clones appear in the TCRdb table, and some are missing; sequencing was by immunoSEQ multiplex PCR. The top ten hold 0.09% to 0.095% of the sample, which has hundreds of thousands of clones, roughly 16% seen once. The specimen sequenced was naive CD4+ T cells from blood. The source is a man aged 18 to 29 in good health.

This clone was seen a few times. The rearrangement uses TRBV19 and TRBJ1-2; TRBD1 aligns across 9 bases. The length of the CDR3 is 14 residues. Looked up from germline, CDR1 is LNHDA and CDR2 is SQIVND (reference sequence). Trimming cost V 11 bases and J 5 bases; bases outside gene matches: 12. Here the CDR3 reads CAPRGQGRGYGYTF. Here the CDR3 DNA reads TGTGCCCCCCGGGGACAGGGACGGGGATATGGCTACACCTTC.

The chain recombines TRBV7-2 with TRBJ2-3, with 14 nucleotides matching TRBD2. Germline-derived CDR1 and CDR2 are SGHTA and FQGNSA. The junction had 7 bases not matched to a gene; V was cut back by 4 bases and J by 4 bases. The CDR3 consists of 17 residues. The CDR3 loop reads CASSSWTSGRPADTQYF. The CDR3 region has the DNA TGTGCCAGCAGCTCCTGGACTAGCGGGAGGCCGGCAGATACGCAGTATTTT.

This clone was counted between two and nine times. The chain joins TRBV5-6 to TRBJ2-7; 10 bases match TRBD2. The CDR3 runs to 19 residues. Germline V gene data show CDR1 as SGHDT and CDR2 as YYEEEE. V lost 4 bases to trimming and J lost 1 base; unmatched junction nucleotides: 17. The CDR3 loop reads CASSIGLADHRIRSYEQYF. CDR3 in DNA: TGTGCCAGCAGCATAGGACTAGCGGACCATCGGATTAGGTCCTACGAGCAGTACTTC.

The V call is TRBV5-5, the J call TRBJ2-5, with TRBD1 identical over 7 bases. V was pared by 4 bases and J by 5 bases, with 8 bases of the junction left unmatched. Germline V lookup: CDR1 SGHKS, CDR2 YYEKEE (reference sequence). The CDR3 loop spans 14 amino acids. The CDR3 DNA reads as TGTGCCAGCAGCAAGACAGGGTCTGGGGAGACCCAGTACTTC. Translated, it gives CASSKTGSGETQYF.

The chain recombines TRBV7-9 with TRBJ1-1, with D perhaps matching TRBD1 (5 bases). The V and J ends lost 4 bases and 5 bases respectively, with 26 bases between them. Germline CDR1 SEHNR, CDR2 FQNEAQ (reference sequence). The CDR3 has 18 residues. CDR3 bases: TGTGCCAGCAGCTCCCAACCCTTCCGACAGATCTCCGGGACTGAAGCTTTCTTT. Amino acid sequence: CASSSQPFRQISGTEAFF. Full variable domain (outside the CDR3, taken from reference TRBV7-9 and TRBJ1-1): DTGVSQNPRHKITKRGQNVTFRCDPISEHNRLYWYRQTLGQGPEFLTYFQNEAQLEKSRLLSDRFSAERPKGSFSTLEIQRTEQGDSAMYLCASSSQPFRQISGTEAFFGQGTRLTVV.

The CDR3 DNA follows: TGTGCCAGCAGCTTGGTTACCTTATCCCGCACAGATACGCAGTATTTT. Translating it yields CASSLVTLSRTDTQYF. V gene TRBV5-4 combines with J gene TRBJ2-3, with D hard to call. Germline V gene data show CDR1 as SGHNT and CDR2 as YYREEE (reference sequence). The CDR3 is 16 residues long. Trimming left V 0 bases short and J 1 base short, with 12 bases between.

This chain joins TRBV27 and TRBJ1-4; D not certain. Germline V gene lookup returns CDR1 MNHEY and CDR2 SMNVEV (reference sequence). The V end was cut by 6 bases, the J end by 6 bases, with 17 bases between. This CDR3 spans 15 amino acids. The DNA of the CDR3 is TGTGCCAGCAGAGGATCCCTGACATGGGATGAAAAACTGTTTTTT. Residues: CASRGSLTWDEKLFF.

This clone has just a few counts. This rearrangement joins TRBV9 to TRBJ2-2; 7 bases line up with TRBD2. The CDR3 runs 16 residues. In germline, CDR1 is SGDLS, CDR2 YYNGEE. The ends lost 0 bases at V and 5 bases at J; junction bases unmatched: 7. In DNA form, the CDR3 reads TGTGCCAGCAGCGTAGAGGGTGGGAGGGTTACCGGGGAGCTGTTTTTT. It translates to CASSVEGGRVTGELFF.

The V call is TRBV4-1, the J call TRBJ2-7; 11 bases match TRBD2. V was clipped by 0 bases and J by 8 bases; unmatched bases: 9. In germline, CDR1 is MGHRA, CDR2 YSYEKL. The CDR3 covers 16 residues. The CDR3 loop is CASSQDSPQTSGKQYF. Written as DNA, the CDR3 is TGCGCCAGCAGCCAAGATAGCCCTCAGACTAGCGGGAAGCAGTACTTC.

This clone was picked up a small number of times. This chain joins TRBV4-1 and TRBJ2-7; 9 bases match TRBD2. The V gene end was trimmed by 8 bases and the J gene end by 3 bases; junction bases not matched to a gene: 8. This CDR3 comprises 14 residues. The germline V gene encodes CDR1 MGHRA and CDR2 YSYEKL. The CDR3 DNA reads TGCGCCAGCGCCTTCCTAGCGGGGATCTACGAGCAGTACTTC. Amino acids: CASAFLAGIYEQYF.

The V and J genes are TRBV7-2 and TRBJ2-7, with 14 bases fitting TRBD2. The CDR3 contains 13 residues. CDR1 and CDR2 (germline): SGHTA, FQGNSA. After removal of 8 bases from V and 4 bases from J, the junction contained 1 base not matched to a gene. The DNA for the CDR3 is TGTGCCAGCGGGACTAGCGGGAGATACGAGCAGTACTTC. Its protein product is CASGTSGRYEQYF.

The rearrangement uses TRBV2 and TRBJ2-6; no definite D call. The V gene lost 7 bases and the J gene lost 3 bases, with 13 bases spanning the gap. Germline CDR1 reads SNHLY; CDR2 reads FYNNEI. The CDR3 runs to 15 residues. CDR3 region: CASIPAGIGANVLTF. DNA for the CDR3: TGTGCCAGCATTCCAGCAGGTATTGGGGCCAACGTCCTGACTTTC.

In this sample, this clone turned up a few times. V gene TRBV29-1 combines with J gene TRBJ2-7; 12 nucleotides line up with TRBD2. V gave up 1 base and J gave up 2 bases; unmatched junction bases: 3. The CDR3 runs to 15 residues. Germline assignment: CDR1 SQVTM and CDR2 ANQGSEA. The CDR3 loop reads CSVEGLAGGTYEQYF. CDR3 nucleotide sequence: TGCAGCGTTGAAGGGCTAGCGGGGGGGACCTACGAGCAGTACTTC.

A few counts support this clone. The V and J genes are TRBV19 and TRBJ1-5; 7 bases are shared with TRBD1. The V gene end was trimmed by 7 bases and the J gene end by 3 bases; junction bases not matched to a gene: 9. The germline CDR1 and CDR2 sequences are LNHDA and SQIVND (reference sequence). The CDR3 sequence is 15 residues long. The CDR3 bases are TGTGCCAGTACCCCCCGGACAGGATTCAATCAGCCCCAGCATTTT. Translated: CASTPRTGFNQPQHF. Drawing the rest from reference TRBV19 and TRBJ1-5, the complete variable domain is DGGITQSPKYLFRKEGQNVTLSCEQNLNHDAMYWYRQDPGQGLRLIYYSQIVNDFQKGDIAEGYSVSREKKESFPLTVTSAQKNPTAFYLCASTPRTGFNQPQHFGDGTRLSIL.

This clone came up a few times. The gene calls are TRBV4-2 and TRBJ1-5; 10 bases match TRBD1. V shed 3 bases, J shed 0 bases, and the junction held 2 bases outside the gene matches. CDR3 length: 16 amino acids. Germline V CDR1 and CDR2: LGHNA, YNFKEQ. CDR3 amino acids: CASSQGQGTSNQPQHF. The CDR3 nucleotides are TGTGCCAGCAGCCAGGGACAGGGGACTAGCAATCAGCCCCAGCATTTT.

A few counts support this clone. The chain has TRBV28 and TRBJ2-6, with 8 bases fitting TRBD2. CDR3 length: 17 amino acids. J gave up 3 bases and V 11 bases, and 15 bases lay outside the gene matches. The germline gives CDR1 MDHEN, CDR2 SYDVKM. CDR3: CAPSRGASTCGANVLTF. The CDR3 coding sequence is TGTGCCCCTTCGCGGGGGGCTTCCACTTGTGGGGCCAACGTCCTGACTTTC.

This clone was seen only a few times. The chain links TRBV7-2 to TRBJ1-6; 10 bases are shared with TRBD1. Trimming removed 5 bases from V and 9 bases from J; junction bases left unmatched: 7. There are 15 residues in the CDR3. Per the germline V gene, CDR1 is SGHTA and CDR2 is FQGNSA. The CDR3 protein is CASSADRGPGSPLHF. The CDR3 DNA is TGTGCCAGCAGCGCAGACAGGGGGCCGGGTTCACCCCTCCACTTT.

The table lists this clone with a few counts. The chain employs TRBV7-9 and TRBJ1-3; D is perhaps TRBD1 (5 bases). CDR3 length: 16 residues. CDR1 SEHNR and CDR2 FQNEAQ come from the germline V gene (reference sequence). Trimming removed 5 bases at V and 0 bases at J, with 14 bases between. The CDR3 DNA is TGTGCCAGCAGCCCGCAGTCCGGGACCTCTGGAAACACCATATATTTT. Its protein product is CASSPQSGTSGNTIYF.

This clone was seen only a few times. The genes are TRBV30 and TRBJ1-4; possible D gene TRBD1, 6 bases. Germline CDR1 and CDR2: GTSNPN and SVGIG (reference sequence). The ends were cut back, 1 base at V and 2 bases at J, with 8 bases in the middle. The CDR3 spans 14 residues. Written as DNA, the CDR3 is TGTGCCTGGAGTGACGACAGGACTAATGAAAAACTGTTTTTT. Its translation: CAWSDDRTNEKLFF.

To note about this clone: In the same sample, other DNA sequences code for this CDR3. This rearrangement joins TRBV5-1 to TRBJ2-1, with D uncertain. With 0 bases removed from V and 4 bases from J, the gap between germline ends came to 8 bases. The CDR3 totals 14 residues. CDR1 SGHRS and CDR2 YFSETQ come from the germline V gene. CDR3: CASSLGGSYNEQFF. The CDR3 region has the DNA TGCGCCAGCAGCTTGGGGGGTTCTTACAATGAGCAGTTCTTC. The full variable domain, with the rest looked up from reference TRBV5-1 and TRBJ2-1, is KAGVTQTPRYLIKTRGQQVTLSCSPISGHRSVSWYQQTPGQGLQFLFEYFSETQRNKGNFPGRFSGRQFSNSRSEMNVSTLELGDSALYLCASSLGGSYNEQFFGPGTRLTVL.

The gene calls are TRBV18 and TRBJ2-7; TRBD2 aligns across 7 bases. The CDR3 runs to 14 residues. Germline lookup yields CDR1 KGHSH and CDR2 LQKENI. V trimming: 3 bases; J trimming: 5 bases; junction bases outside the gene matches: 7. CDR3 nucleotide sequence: TGTGCCAGCTCACCGTTCAGCGGGAAGAACGAGCAGTACTTC. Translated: CASSPFSGKNEQYF.

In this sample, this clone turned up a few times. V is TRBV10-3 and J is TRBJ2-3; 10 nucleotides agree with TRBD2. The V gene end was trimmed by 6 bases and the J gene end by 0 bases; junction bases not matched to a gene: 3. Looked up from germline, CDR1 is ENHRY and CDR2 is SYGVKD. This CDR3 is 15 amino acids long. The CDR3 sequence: CAISSSGGSTDTQYF. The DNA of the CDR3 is TGTGCCATCAGCTCTAGCGGGGGCAGCACAGATACGCAGTATTTT.

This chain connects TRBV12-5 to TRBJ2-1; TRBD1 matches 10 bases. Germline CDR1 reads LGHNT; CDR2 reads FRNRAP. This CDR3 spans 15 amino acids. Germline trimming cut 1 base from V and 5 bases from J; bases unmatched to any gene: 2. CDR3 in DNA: TGTGCTAGTGGTTTGGGGACAGGGGGGAACAATGAGCAGTTCTTC. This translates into CASGLGTGGNNEQFF.

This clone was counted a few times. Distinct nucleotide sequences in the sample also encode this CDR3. CDR3 DNA: TGTGCCTGGAGCTCGGGAGGGTATGGCTACACCTTC. It translates to CAWSSGGYGYTF. The rearrangement uses TRBV30 and TRBJ1-2; D call uncertain. The V end lost 3 bases, the J end lost 5 bases, and 10 bases lay between the germline ends. Germline values: CDR1 GTSNPN, CDR2 SVGIG (reference sequence). The CDR3 length is 12 residues.

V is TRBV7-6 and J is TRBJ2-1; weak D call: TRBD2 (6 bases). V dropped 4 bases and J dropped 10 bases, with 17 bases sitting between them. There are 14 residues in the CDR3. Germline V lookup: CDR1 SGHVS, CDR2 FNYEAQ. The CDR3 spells CASSSQGLTKEQFF. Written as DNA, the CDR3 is TGTGCCAGCAGCTCCCAGGGACTCACTAAGGAGCAGTTCTTC.

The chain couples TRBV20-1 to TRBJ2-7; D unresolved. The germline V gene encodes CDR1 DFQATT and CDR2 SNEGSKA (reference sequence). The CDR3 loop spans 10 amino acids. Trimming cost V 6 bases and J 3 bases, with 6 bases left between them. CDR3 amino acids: CSAKNYEQYF. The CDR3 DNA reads TGCAGTGCGAAGAACTACGAGCAGTACTTC.